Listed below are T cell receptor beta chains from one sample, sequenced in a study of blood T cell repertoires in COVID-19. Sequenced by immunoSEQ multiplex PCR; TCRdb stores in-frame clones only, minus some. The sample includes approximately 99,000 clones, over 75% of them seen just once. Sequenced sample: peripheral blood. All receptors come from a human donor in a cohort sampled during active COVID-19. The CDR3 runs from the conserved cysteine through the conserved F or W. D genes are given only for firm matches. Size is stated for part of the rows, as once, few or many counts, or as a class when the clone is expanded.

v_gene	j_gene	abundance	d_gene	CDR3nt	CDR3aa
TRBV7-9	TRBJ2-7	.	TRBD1	TGTGCCAGCAGCTCGTCCCGGGACAGGGACGAGCAGTACTTC	CASSSSRDRDEQYF
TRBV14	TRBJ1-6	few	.	TGTGCCAGCAGCCCGCTCGGTCTGGGGGGAAATTCACCCCTCCACTTT	CASSPLGLGGNSPLHF
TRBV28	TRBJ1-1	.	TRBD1	TGTGCCAGCAGTGACGAAAGACAGGGATTTAACATTGAAGCTTTCTTT	CASSDERQGFNIEAFF
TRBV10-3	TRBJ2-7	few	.	TGTGCCATCAGTGATATGGGGCGGACAGTCTCCTACGAGCAGTACTTC	CAISDMGRTVSYEQYF
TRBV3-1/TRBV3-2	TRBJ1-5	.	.	TGTGCCAGCAGCCAAGGGGTGGAGCAGCCCCAGCATTTT	CASSQGVEQPQHF
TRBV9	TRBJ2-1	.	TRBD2	TGTGCCAGCAGCGTAGGGTGGTCTAGCGGGAGGGACGAGCAGTTCTTC	CASSVGWSSGRDEQFF
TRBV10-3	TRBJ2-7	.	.	TGTGCCATCAGTCAGAGGTACGAGCAGTACTTC	CAISQRYEQYF
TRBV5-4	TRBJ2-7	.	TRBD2	TGTGCCAGCAGCCCGGGACTAGCGGGAGGTGGGGCCTACGAGCAGTACTTC	CASSPGLAGGGAYEQYF
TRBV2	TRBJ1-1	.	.	TGTGCCAGCAGTGCTGAGGGCATGAACACTGAAGCTTTCTTT	CASSAEGMNTEAFF
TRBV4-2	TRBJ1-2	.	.	TGTGCCAGCAGCCAAGAGCTCCAGGGCCGCTATGGCTACACCTTC	CASSQELQGRYGYTF
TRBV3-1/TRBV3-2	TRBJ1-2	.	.	TGTGCCAGCAGCCAAGTCTCGACACCCTATGGCTACACCTTC	CASSQVSTPYGYTF
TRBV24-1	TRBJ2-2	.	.	TGTGCCACCAGTGATCGTGGTAGTCTCACCGGGGAGCTGTTTTTT	CATSDRGSLTGELFF
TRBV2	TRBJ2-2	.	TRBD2	TGTGCCAGCAGTGAAGCGGGAGGGCGAACCGGGGAGCTGTTTTTT	CASSEAGGRTGELFF
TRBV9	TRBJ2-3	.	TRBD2	TGTGCCAGTCAATCCCACGCGGGAGATGTAGATACGCAGTATTTT	CASQSHAGDVDTQYF
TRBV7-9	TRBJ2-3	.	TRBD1	TGTGCCAGCAGCCTAGGGACAGCCACAGATACGCAGTATTTT	CASSLGTATDTQYF
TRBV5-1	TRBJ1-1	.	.	TGCGCCAGCAGCCTTAACAGGGAAACTGAAGCTTTCTTT	CASSLNRETEAFF
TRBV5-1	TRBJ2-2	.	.	TGCGCCAGCAGCCCTGTGCTCGGTGCGGGACCGGCCGGGGAGCTGTTTTTT	CASSPVLGAGPAGELFF
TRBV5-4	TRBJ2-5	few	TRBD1	TGTGCCAGCAGCTTTGGGACAGGGGGTGAGACCCAGTACTTC	CASSFGTGGETQYF
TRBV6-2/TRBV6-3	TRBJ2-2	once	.	TGTGCCAGCAGTTACTCTGGGGCAGGCACCGGGGAGCTGTTTTTT	CASSYSGAGTGELFF
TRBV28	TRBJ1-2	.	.	TGTGCCAGCAGCAGCGATCCCTATGGCTACACCTTC	CASSSDPYGYTF
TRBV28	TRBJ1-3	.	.	TGTGCCAGCAGTTCGTACAGGATTTCCTCTGGAAACACCATATATTTT	CASSSYRISSGNTIYF
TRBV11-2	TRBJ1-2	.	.	TGTGCCAGCAGATTGGCGCTTACAGGGTACTATGGCTACACCTTC	CASRLALTGYYGYTF
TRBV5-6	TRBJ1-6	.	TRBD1	TGTGCCAGCAAAGGTTGGGGACAGGGATATTCACCCCTCCACTTT	CASKGWGQGYSPLHF
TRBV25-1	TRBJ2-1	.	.	TGTGCCAGCAGTGAATCGCATGGCAGGGTCAGCTCCTACAATGAGCAGTTCTTC	CASSESHGRVSSYNEQFF
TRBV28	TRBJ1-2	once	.	TGTGCCAGCAGTGCACCGCCGCAGACAGTCTATGGCTACACCTTC	CASSAPPQTVYGYTF
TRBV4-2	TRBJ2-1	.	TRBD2	TGTGCCAGCAGCCAAAGGGGAACTAGCGGGATCATAGTCCCCGGCGATGAGCAGTTCTTC	CASSQRGTSGIIVPGDEQFF
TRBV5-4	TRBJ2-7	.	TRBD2	TGTGCCAGCAGCCCGCTTAGGACTAGCGGGACGTACGAGCAGTACTTC	CASSPLRTSGTYEQYF
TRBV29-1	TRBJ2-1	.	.	TGCAGCGTTGAAGATAGTATGGGGACTGTATCCTACAATGAGCAGTTCTTC	CSVEDSMGTVSYNEQFF
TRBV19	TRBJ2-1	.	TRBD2	TGTGCCAGTAGACCTTCTAGCGGGAGTCACTCCTACAATGAGCAGTTCTTC	CASRPSSGSHSYNEQFF
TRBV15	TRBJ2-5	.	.	TGTGCCACCAGCAGAGCTAGGGGAGGAGAGACCCAGTACTTC	CATSRARGGETQYF
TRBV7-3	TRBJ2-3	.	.	TGTGCCAGCAGCTTAATGCCCTATGTTAGCACAGATACGCAGTATTTT	CASSLMPYVSTDTQYF
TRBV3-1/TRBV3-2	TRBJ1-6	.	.	TGTGCCAGCAGCCACAATTCCTCACCCCTCCACTTT	CASSHNSSPLHF
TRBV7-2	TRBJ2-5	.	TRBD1	TGTGCCAGCAGCTTAGACAGGGGTGAGACCCAGTACTTC	CASSLDRGETQYF
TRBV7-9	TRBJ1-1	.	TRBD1	TGTGCCAGCAGCTCAACCCGGACAGGTCAGACTGAAGCTTTCTTT	CASSSTRTGQTEAFF
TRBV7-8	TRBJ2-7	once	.	TGTGCCAGCAGCGAACGTCCCGCAGGGGACGTATCCTACGAGCAGTACTTC	CASSERPAGDVSYEQYF
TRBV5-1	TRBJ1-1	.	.	TGCGCCAGCAGCCCCGACGGAGAAGGCACTGAAGCTTTCTTT	CASSPDGEGTEAFF
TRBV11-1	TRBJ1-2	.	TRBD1	TGTGCCAGCAGCTTGACAGGGGATGGCTACACCTTC	CASSLTGDGYTF
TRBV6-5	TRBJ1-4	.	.	TGTGCCAGCTCGACACTGGACAGTAATAATGAAAAACTGTTTTTT	CASSTLDSNNEKLFF
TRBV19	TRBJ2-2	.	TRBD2	TGTGCCAGTAGTCCAGCGGGGTTAAACACCGGGGAGCTGTTTTTT	CASSPAGLNTGELFF
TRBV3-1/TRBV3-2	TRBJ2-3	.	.	TGTGCCAGCAGCTATCTTCGGGGGTCTAGCACAGATACGCAGTATTTT	CASSYLRGSSTDTQYF
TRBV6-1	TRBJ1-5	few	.	TGTGCCAGCAGTGCGGCACAGGGCTATAGCAATCAGCCCCAGCATTTT	CASSAAQGYSNQPQHF
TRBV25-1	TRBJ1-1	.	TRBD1	TGTGCCAGCAGTTCCACAGGGGACACTGAAGCTTTCTTT	CASSSTGDTEAFF
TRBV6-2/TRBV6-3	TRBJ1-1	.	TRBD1	TGTGCCAGCAGTTACGCGACAGGGGGGTACACTGAAGCTTTCTTT	CASSYATGGYTEAFF
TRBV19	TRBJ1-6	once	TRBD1	TGTGCCAGTAGTATCCAAGATTTGAGAGGGGGCGCCGTTAATTCACCCCTCCACTTT	CASSIQDLRGGAVNSPLHF
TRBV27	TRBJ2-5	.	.	TGTGCCAGCAGTGCTTTTACCCCAGGTACGGCGACGGAGACCCAGTACTTC	CASSAFTPGTATETQYF
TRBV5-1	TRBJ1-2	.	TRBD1	TGCGCCAGCAGCGATACAGGGGGACCGAACTATGGCTACACCTTC	CASSDTGGPNYGYTF
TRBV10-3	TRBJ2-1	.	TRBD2	TGTGCCATCAGCGAGGGTAGCGGGAATCGGGTTGAGCAGTTCTTC	CAISEGSGNRVEQFF
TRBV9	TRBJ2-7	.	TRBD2	TGTGCCAGCAGCGTGACAGAGCGGGAGTCGAGCGAGCAGTACTTC	CASSVTERESSEQYF
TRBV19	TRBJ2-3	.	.	TGTGCCAGTAGTCTCCGGCGGGGCCCCACAGATACGCAGTATTTT	CASSLRRGPTDTQYF
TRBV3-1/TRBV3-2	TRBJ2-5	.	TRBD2	TGTGCCAGCAGACCCAAGCTAGCGGGAGTCGGGGAGACCCAGTACTTC	CASRPKLAGVGETQYF